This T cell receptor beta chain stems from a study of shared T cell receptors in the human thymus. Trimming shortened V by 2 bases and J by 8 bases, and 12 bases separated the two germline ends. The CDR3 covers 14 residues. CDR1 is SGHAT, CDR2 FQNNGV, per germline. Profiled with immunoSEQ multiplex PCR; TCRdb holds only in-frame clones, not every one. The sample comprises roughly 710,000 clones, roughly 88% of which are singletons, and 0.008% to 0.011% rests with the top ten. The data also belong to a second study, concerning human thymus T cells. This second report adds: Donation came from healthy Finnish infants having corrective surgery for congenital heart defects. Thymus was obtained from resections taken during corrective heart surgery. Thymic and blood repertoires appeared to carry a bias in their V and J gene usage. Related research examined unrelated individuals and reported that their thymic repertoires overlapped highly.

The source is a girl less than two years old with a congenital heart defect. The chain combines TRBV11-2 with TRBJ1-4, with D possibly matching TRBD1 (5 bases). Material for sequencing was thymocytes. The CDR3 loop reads CASSLQGGEEKLFF. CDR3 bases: TGTGCCAGCAGCTTACAGGGCGGGGAAGAAAAACTGTTTTTT. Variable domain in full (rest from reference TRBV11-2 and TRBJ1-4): EAGVAQSPRYKIIEKRQSVAFWCNPISGHATLYWYQQILGQGPKLLIQFQNNGVVDDSQLPKDRFSAERLKGVDSTLKIQPAKLEDSAVYLCASSLQGGEEKLFFGSGTQLSVL.